This T cell receptor (gamma chain) was captured by sequencing in a study of Vδ1+ human thymocytes. About this clone itself: No antigen is known for it.

Study-wide findings and caveats: Highly polyclonal TRG and TRD repertoires with Gaussian CDR3 length distributions appeared in thymus. Thymic delta-chain repertoires held roughly 20% Vdelta2 sequences and few Vdelta3, despite high sort purity.

The ends lost 2 bases at V and 0 bases at J; junction bases unmatched: 3. There are 15 residues in the CDR3. Germline-derived CDR1 and CDR2 are EGSTGY and YDSYTSSV. RNA was extracted from the cells and then reverse transcribed. Pooled V-gene forward primers with one constant-region reverse primer generated the CDR3 amplicons by multiplex PCR. TCRdb reanalysed the multiplex PCR reads via CATT. The table has about 36,000 gamma-chain clones, 20% seen once. The clonotype originates from a girl in the first two years of life who had congenital heart surgery. The chain links TRGV4 to TRGJP2. Sample: Vdelta1+ gamma-delta thymocytes from the thymus. Subset defined: FACS-sorted CD3+ TCRalphabeta- TCRVdelta1+ TCRVdelta2- thymocytes. DNA of the CDR3: TGTGCCACCTGGGATGAATATAGTAGTGATTGGATCAAGACGTTT. Protein: CATWDEYSSDWIKTF.